These 23 T cell receptor beta chains share one sample of origin, sequenced in a study of Graves' ophthalmopathy and Graves' hyperthyroidism. Scientists amplified the TCR beta CDR3 regions from RNA transcripts. An opening RT-PCR round employed HTBI primers and preceded a second-round multiplex PCR. TCRdb analysed the multiplex PCR reads with MiXCR anew, one entry per CDR3 protein. The table includes more than 1,000,000 distinct CDR3 sequences, 36% detected once. The sequenced material came from peripheral blood or thyroid tissue (not recorded which). The receptors were sampled from an adult man with Graves' hyperthyroidism.

This clonotype was seen ten or more times. The chain couples TRBV20-1 to TRBJ1-1; 7 positions match TRBD1. The CDR3 totals 13 residues. V lost 5 bases and J lost 14; bases outside the gene matches: 17. The V gene's germline CDR1 is DFQATT and CDR2 SNEGSKA (reference sequence). The CDR3 DNA follows: TGCAGTGCTCGTCTAGGACAGGCAGGTTTTATCTTCTTT. This codes for CSARLGQAGFIFF.

This rearrangement joins TRBV29-1 to TRBJ2-6; D remains ambiguous. Between the trimmed V and J ends, which lost 1 base and 6 bases, there was a span of 4 bases. The CDR3 runs to 12 residues. The germline CDR1 and CDR2 sequences are SQVTM and ANQGSEA. The CDR3 DNA reads as TGCAGCGTTGAAGGTTCGGCCAACGTCCTGACTTTC. It yields the protein CSVEGSANVLTF.

The V and J genes are TRBV9 and TRBJ2-2; D is perhaps TRBD1 or TRBD2 (5 bases each). The CDR3 spans 16 residues. Germline V gene lookup returns CDR1 SGDLS and CDR2 YYNGEE. V gave up 5 bases and J gave up 3 bases, with 17 bases separating them. The CDR3 sequence is CASRTLTEGDTGELFF. Written as DNA, the CDR3 is TGTGCCAGCAGAACATTGACAGAGGGCGACACCGGGGAGCTGTTTTTT.

This clonotype was recorded many times. The chain joins TRBV10-3 to TRBJ1-1, with D uncertain. V was pared by 6 bases and J by 3 bases, with 8 bases between. The CDR3 spans 12 residues. Germline loops: CDR1 ENHRY, CDR2 SYGVKD. CDR3 in DNA: TGTGCCATCAGCCAGGCCCACACTGAAGCTTTCTTT. It translates to CAISQAHTEAFF.

This CDR3 is CASSLALVGELFF. CDR3 sequence (DNA): TGTGCCAGCAGTTTAGCGCTAGTGGGGGAGCTGTTTTTT. The rearrangement joins TRBV12-3 or TRBV12-4 to TRBJ2-2; no definite D call. The ends were cut back, 0 bases at V and 8 bases at J, with 7 bases in the middle. CDR3 length: 13 amino acids.

In this sample, this clonotype turned up many times. This chain connects TRBV29-1 to TRBJ2-7, with 8 positions matching TRBD1. After removal of 0 bases from V and 1 base from J, the junction contained 5 bases not matched to a gene. Germline V gives CDR1 SQVTM, CDR2 ANQGSEA. There are 15 residues in the CDR3. The CDR3 sequence: CSVEEAGGASYEQYF. For the CDR3, the DNA is TGCAGCGTTGAAGAAGCAGGGGGCGCATCCTACGAGCAGTACTTC.

About this clonotype itself: Possible read error: a much larger clone is one base away. This rearrangement joins TRBV7-2 to TRBJ2-2; TRBD1 or TRBD2 may be the D gene (5 bases each). There are 15 residues in the CDR3. Germline V CDR1 and CDR2: SGHTA, FQGNSA. The CDR3 nucleotides read TGTGCCGGCAGCCCACCGGGTTATGGGGGCGGGGAGCTGTTTTTT. It yields the protein CAGSPPGYGGGELFF.

The sample holds many counts of this clonotype. The chain uses TRBV5-1 and TRBJ2-2; TRBD1 aligns across 10 bases. Germline trimming cut 3 bases from V and 4 bases from J; bases unmatched to any gene: 0. Germline V gene sequence: CDR1 SGHRS, CDR2 YFSETQ. The CDR3 has 14 residues. In nucleotides, the CDR3 is TGCGCCAGCAGCTGGGACAGGGGCACCGGGGAGCTGTTTTTT. Translation: CASSWDRGTGELFF.

The CDR3 DNA reads as TGCAGTGCCCGGACGCGCTATGGCTACACCTTC. Encoded protein: CSARTRYGYTF. The chain uses TRBV20-1 and TRBJ1-2; D is uncertain. The CDR3 is 11 residues long. Germline values: CDR1 DFQATT, CDR2 SNEGSKA (reference sequence). Trimming removed 6 bases at V and 4 bases at J, with 9 bases between.

As concerns this clonotype: An end of the junction differs from the germline gene, which may be a read error. CDR3 in DNA: TGTGCCAGCAGTCATAGCGGGGGAACCTACGAGCAGTACTTC. It is translated as CASSHSGGTYEQYF. The rearrangement links TRBV10-3 to TRBJ2-7; 9 bases map to TRBD2. Germline V gene data show CDR1 as ENHRY and CDR2 as SYGVKD. CDR3 length: 14 amino acids.

This clonotype was counted at least ten times. This chain uses TRBV15 with TRBJ1-5; D unclear. CDR3 length equals 15 residues. The V gene lost 1 base and the J gene lost 5 bases, with 12 bases spanning the gap. From germline, CDR1 is LNHNV and CDR2 YYDKDF (reference sequence). Here the CDR3 reads CATSRGLGVHQPQHF. The CDR3 region has the DNA TGTGCCACCAGCAGAGGTTTGGGAGTCCATCAGCCCCAGCATTTT.

This clonotype was picked up many times. J is TRBJ2-6 and V is TRBV7-8; a weak D match, TRBD1 (5 bases). Deletions cut 3 bases from V and 4 bases from J, with 13 bases between. CDR3 length: 16 amino acids. The germline CDR1 and CDR2 sequences are SGHVS and FQNEAQ. The CDR3 coding sequence is TGTGCCAGCAGCTTCCCCAGGGTTATAGGGGCCAACGTCCTGACTTTC. Protein product: CASSFPRVIGANVLTF.

On this clonotype: It may be a read error: a sequence one base away is much more abundant. The CDR3 loop reads CVSRGFSGDEKLFF. Written as DNA, the CDR3 is TGTGTCAGTAGGGGCTTCTCCGGGGATGAAAAACTGTTTTTT. The chain employs TRBV19 and TRBJ1-4; D may be TRBD1 (5 bases). The V gene's germline CDR1 is LNHDA and CDR2 SQIVND (reference sequence). The CDR3 consists of 14 residues.

This clonotype showed up many times. The genes are TRBV14 and TRBJ2-6; 7 bases agree with TRBD1. The CDR3 sequence is 16 residues long. The ends lost 4 bases at V and 2 bases at J; junction bases unmatched: 5. CDR1 SGHDN and CDR2 FVKESK come from the germline V gene. The CDR3 bases are TGTGCCAGCAGCCGACTAACAGGGGCTGGGGCCAACGTCCTGACTTTC. Its protein is CASSRLTGAGANVLTF.

In the case of this clonotype: Being one base from a much bigger clone, this may be a read error. The chain uses TRBV9 and TRBJ2-5; TRBD1 might be the D (5 bases). This CDR3 is 14 amino acids long. The germline V gene encodes CDR1 SGDLS and CDR2 YYNGEE. The CDR3 is CASSVNPTEETRYF. DNA of the CDR3: TGTGCCAGCAGCGTAAACCCGACAGAAGAGACCCGGTACTTC.

A single count supports this clonotype. This rearrangement joins TRBV10-2 to TRBJ2-7; TRBD2 matches 12 bases. The germline V gene encodes CDR1 WSHSY and CDR2 SAAADI. The CDR3 has 14 residues. J gave up 7 bases and V 4 bases, and 5 bases lay outside the gene matches. The CDR3 sequence is CASSAGLAGREQYF. As DNA, the CDR3 is TGCGCCAGCAGTGCCGGACTAGCGGGAAGGGAGCAGTACTTC.

The chain links TRBV7-2 to TRBJ1-6; D call uncertain. Per germline, CDR1 SGHTA and CDR2 FQGNSA. The CDR3 has 14 amino acids. The V and J ends lost 4 bases and 10 bases respectively, with 14 bases between them. CDR3 sequence (DNA): TGTGCCAGCAGCTCGGTAGGTTCTGGATCACCCCTCCACTTT. Protein product: CASSSVGSGSPLHF.

V usage is TRBV20-1 and J usage is TRBJ1-6; D remains ambiguous. The CDR3 loop spans 12 amino acids. CDR1 and CDR2 (germline): DFQATT, SNEGSKA (reference sequence). The germline V and J ends were trimmed by 0 bases and 5 bases, with 2 bases remaining between them. For the CDR3, the DNA is TGCAGTGCTAGAGAGGATAATTCACCCCTCCACTTT. Its translation: CSAREDNSPLHF.

In its sample, this clonotype was seen a few times. This chain connects TRBV18 to TRBJ2-5; D assignment may be TRBD1 or TRBD2 (5 bases each). Trimming removed 6 bases at V and 5 bases at J, with 10 bases between. Germline lookup yields CDR1 KGHSH and CDR2 LQKENI. This CDR3 is 12 amino acids long. The CDR3, as DNA: TGTGCCAGCTCGGGGGTTATGGAGACCCAGTACTTC. This encodes CASSGVMETQYF. Together with reference TRBV18 and TRBJ2-5, the CDR3 gives the full variable domain: NAGVMQNPRHLVRRRGQEARLRCSPMKGHSHVYWYRQLPEEGLKFMVYLQKENIIDESGMPKERFSAEFPKEGPSILRIQQVVRGDSAAYFCASSGVMETQYFGPGTRLLVL.

This clonotype was detected only a few times. The genes are TRBV4-2 and TRBJ2-2; possibly TRBD2 for D (5 bases). The V and J ends lost 1 base and 2 bases respectively, with 11 bases between them. The germline V gene encodes CDR1 LGHNA and CDR2 YNFKEQ. The CDR3 spans 16 residues. The chain's CDR3 is CASSQVRTGNTGELFF. The CDR3 DNA is TGTGCCAGCAGCCAAGTCCGGACTGGTAACACCGGGGAGCTGTTTTTT.

The chain uses TRBV6-5 and TRBJ1-1; maybe TRBD1 (6 bases). Per germline, CDR1 MNHEY and CDR2 SVGAGI. This CDR3 region has 16 residues. V lost 1 base to trimming and J lost 0 bases, with 12 bases between them. The DNA of the CDR3 is TGTGCCAGCAGTTACTGGGGAACAGGGATGAACACTGAAGCTTTCTTT. Translated: CASSYWGTGMNTEAFF.

In this sample, this clonotype turned up many times. The rearrangement links TRBV29-1 to TRBJ1-5; D is unresolved. The ends were cut back, 4 bases at V and 0 bases at J, with 13 bases in the middle. Germline loops: CDR1 SQVTM, CDR2 ANQGSEA. The CDR3 extends over 15 amino acids. Written as DNA, the CDR3 is TGCAGCGTTGTTTTAGTAGGGAGTAGCAATCAGCCCCAGCATTTT. It is translated as CSVVLVGSSNQPQHF.

This chain's CDR3 is CASQKTGVNWNSPLHF. CDR3 coding DNA: TGTGCCAGCCAAAAGACAGGGGTTAATTGGAATTCACCCCTCCACTTT. The genes are TRBV25-1 and TRBJ1-6; TRBD1 agrees at 8 bases. Germline V gives CDR1 MGHDK, CDR2 SYGVNS. The length of the CDR3 is 16 residues. V lost 8 bases to trimming and J lost 7 bases; unmatched junction nucleotides: 13.